Listed below are T cell receptor beta chains from one sample, sequenced in a study of T-cell memory formation after mild COVID-19. TCRdb reprocessed the 5' RACE reads via MiXCR and lists one record per CDR3 protein. The sample records 450,000 or so distinct CDR3 sequences, roughly 23% being singletons. Sample: PBMCs or a T cell subset sorted from them (not recorded which). These receptors came from an adult woman who had mild COVID-19 (a few samples of this study predate the infection). Cell type and time point are not known. Each CDR3 is given with its conserved first and last residue. Fields, in order: V gene, D gene, J gene, clone size, CDR3 protein, CDR3 DNA. D genes are given only for firm matches. Expanded clones are given a class, and other clones once, few, many or no size at all.

v_gene: TRBV12-5
d_gene: NA
j_gene: TRBJ1-1
abundance: NA
CDR3aa: CASGPTDFNTEAFF
CDR3nt: TGTGCTAGTGGTCCAACAGATTTTAACACTGAAGCTTTCTTT

v_gene: TRBV6-6
d_gene: NA
j_gene: TRBJ1-1
abundance: NA
CDR3aa: CASSYDQGMARAFF
CDR3nt: TGTGCCAGCAGTTACGACCAGGGAATGGCTAGAGCTTTCTTT

v_gene: TRBV5-1
d_gene: TRBD2
j_gene: TRBJ2-3
abundance: NA
CDR3aa: CASSFGLAGGKTPDTQYF
CDR3nt: TGCGCCAGCAGCTTCGGACTAGCGGGGGGGAAAACCCCAGATACGCAGTATTTT

v_gene: TRBV12-3/TRBV12-4
d_gene: NA
j_gene: TRBJ1-2
abundance: NA
CDR3aa: CASRGLQGAGYTF
CDR3nt: TGTGCCAGCAGAGGACTACAGGGAGCTGGCTACACCTTC

v_gene: TRBV29-1
d_gene: NA
j_gene: TRBJ2-7
abundance: few
CDR3aa: CSVGGSTYEQYF
CDR3nt: TGCAGCGTTGGGGGCAGTACCTACGAGCAGTACTTC

v_gene: TRBV20-1
d_gene: TRBD2
j_gene: TRBJ2-3
abundance: NA
CDR3aa: CSARERRAGGISTDTQYF
CDR3nt: TGCAGTGCTAGAGAAAGGAGGGCGGGGGGAATCAGCACAGATACGCAGTATTTT

v_gene: TRBV27
d_gene: NA
j_gene: TRBJ2-5
abundance: NA
CDR3aa: CASSLSQGPETQYF
CDR3nt: TGTGCCAGCAGTCTTTCACAGGGACCGGAGACCCAGTACTTC

v_gene: TRBV7-7
d_gene: TRBD1
j_gene: TRBJ2-3
abundance: NA
CDR3aa: CASSRITGGAGDTQYF
CDR3nt: TGTGCCAGCAGCCGAATTACAGGGGGCGCGGGGGATACGCAGTATTTT

v_gene: TRBV7-9
d_gene: NA
j_gene: TRBJ1-2
abundance: NA
CDR3aa: CASSLLEGMSGYTF
CDR3nt: TGTGCCAGCAGCTTATTAGAGGGGATGAGTGGCTACACCTTC

v_gene: TRBV4-1
d_gene: NA
j_gene: TRBJ1-2
abundance: few
CDR3aa: CASSQGYQGIYGYTF
CDR3nt: TGCGCCAGCAGCCAAGGTTATCAGGGCATCTATGGCTACACCTTC

v_gene: TRBV7-9
d_gene: NA
j_gene: TRBJ2-1
abundance: NA
CDR3aa: CASSFSTSFGEQFF
CDR3nt: TGTGCCAGCAGCTTCTCGACTAGTTTTGGTGAGCAGTTCTTC

v_gene: TRBV3-1
d_gene: NA
j_gene: TRBJ1-2
abundance: NA
CDR3aa: CASSQDEGMGYGYTF
CDR3nt: TGTGCCAGCAGCCAAGATGAGGGTATGGGCTATGGCTACACCTTC

v_gene: TRBV5-1
d_gene: NA
j_gene: TRBJ2-3
abundance: few
CDR3aa: CASSPEEGPRTDTQYF
CDR3nt: TGCGCCAGCAGCCCGGAGGAGGGCCCTCGCACAGATACGCAGTATTTT

v_gene: TRBV5-1
d_gene: NA
j_gene: TRBJ2-3
abundance: many
CDR3aa: CASSLDEPSTDTQYF
CDR3nt: TGCGCCAGCAGCTTGGACGAACCCAGCACAGATACGCAGTATTTT

v_gene: TRBV6-2/TRBV6-3
d_gene: TRBD2
j_gene: TRBJ2-1
abundance: NA
CDR3aa: CASSYPTRGAYNEQFF
CDR3nt: TGTGCCAGCAGCTACCCAACGCGGGGGGCATACAATGAGCAGTTCTTC

v_gene: TRBV30
d_gene: TRBD1
j_gene: TRBJ1-2
abundance: NA
CDR3aa: CAWTQGWYGYTF
CDR3nt: TGTGCCTGGACACAGGGGTGGTATGGCTACACCTTC

v_gene: TRBV12-3/TRBV12-4
d_gene: NA
j_gene: TRBJ2-2
abundance: few
CDR3aa: CASSLGGGWHGELFF
CDR3nt: TGTGCCAGCAGTTTAGGTGGCGGGTGGCACGGGGAGCTGTTTTTT

v_gene: TRBV2
d_gene: TRBD1
j_gene: TRBJ2-7
abundance: few
CDR3aa: CASSGRDRGYEQYF
CDR3nt: TGTGCCAGCAGTGGCCGGGACAGGGGTTACGAGCAGTACTTC

v_gene: TRBV5-1
d_gene: TRBD1
j_gene: TRBJ2-1
abundance: NA
CDR3aa: CASSPGQERYEQFF
CDR3nt: TGCGCCAGCAGCCCCGGACAGGAGAGGTATGAGCAGTTCTTC

v_gene: TRBV7-8
d_gene: NA
j_gene: TRBJ2-7
abundance: NA
CDR3aa: CASSLPLGRVEQYF
CDR3nt: TGTGCCAGCAGCTTACCCCTCGGAAGGGTCGAGCAGTACTTC

v_gene: TRBV20-1
d_gene: NA
j_gene: TRBJ2-3
abundance: few
CDR3aa: CSASPAEGGHGDTQYF
CDR3nt: TGCAGTGCTTCCCCCGCCGAGGGGGGGCACGGGGATACGCAGTATTTT

v_gene: TRBV24-1
d_gene: NA
j_gene: TRBJ2-5
abundance: NA
CDR3aa: CATSSKHRETQYF
CDR3nt: TGTGCCACCAGTTCTAAGCACCGCGAGACCCAGTACTTC

v_gene: TRBV5-1
d_gene: TRBD1
j_gene: TRBJ2-3
abundance: many
CDR3aa: CASRGQGQDTQYF
CDR3nt: TGCGCCAGCAGAGGACAGGGTCAAGATACGCAGTATTTT

v_gene: TRBV3-1
d_gene: NA
j_gene: TRBJ1-1
abundance: NA
CDR3aa: CASISGREAFF
CDR3nt: TGTGCCAGCATTTCCGGGCGTGAAGCTTTCTTT

v_gene: TRBV5-1
d_gene: TRBD1
j_gene: TRBJ1-1
abundance: NA
CDR3aa: CASSLDRGDTEAFF
CDR3nt: TGTGCCAGCAGCTTGGACAGGGGGGATACTGAAGCTTTCTTT

v_gene: TRBV11-3
d_gene: NA
j_gene: TRBJ1-1
abundance: NA
CDR3aa: CASSSRRAPEAFF
CDR3nt: TGTGCCAGCAGCTCCCGCCGGGCCCCTGAAGCTTTCTTT

v_gene: TRBV5-1
d_gene: TRBD1
j_gene: TRBJ1-2
abundance: NA
CDR3aa: CASRGTDRAYGYTF
CDR3nt: TGCGCCAGCAGGGGTACGGACAGGGCCTATGGCTACACCTTC

v_gene: TRBV6-1
d_gene: TRBD2
j_gene: TRBJ2-1
abundance: NA
CDR3aa: CASSELAGSSYNEQFF
CDR3nt: TGTGCCAGCAGTGAACTAGCGGGGAGCTCCTACAATGAGCAGTTCTTC

v_gene: TRBV20-1
d_gene: TRBD2
j_gene: TRBJ2-7
abundance: NA
CDR3aa: CSAQRLAPIEQYF
CDR3nt: TGCAGTGCCCAAAGACTAGCGCCCATCGAGCAGTACTTC

v_gene: TRBV5-1
d_gene: NA
j_gene: TRBJ2-5
abundance: NA
CDR3aa: CASSGGRTPNQETQYF
CDR3nt: TGCGCCAGCAGCGGGGGGAGGACGCCGAACCAAGAGACCCAGTACTTC

v_gene: TRBV20-1
d_gene: TRBD2
j_gene: TRBJ2-1
abundance: NA
CDR3aa: CSALPGLVVYNEQFF
CDR3nt: TGCAGTGCTTTGCCGGGACTAGTAGTCTACAATGAGCAGTTCTTC

v_gene: TRBV5-5
d_gene: NA
j_gene: TRBJ1-1
abundance: few
CDR3aa: CASSPIPGGLNTEAFF
CDR3nt: TGTGCCAGCAGCCCGATCCCGGGCGGATTGAACACTGAAGCTTTCTTT

v_gene: TRBV27
d_gene: TRBD1
j_gene: TRBJ1-2
abundance: NA
CDR3aa: CASSLSGQGAYGYTF
CDR3nt: TGTGCCAGCAGTTTATCGGGACAGGGGGCCTATGGCTACACCTTC

v_gene: TRBV29-1
d_gene: TRBD2
j_gene: TRBJ2-7
abundance: NA
CDR3aa: CSVSSGPYEQYF
CDR3nt: TGCAGCGTTTCTAGCGGTCCCTACGAGCAGTACTTC

v_gene: TRBV29-1
d_gene: NA
j_gene: TRBJ2-5
abundance: NA
CDR3aa: CSVLVRQETQYF
CDR3nt: TGCAGCGTTCTCGTGCGCCAAGAGACCCAGTACTTC

v_gene: TRBV9
d_gene: NA
j_gene: TRBJ1-2
abundance: NA
CDR3aa: CASSVGGYGYTF
CDR3nt: TGTGCCAGCAGCGTAGGGGGTTATGGCTACACCTTC

v_gene: TRBV3-1
d_gene: TRBD2
j_gene: TRBJ2-5
abundance: NA
CDR3aa: CASSWMSAGGGETQYF
CDR3nt: TGTGCCAGCAGCTGGATGTCTGCCGGGGGGGGAGAGACCCAGTACTTC

v_gene: TRBV30
d_gene: NA
j_gene: TRBJ1-6
abundance: NA
CDR3aa: CAWSGSGLYSPLHF
CDR3nt: TGTGCCTGGAGTGGGTCGGGTTTATATTCACCCCTCCACTTT

v_gene: TRBV4-2
d_gene: TRBD2
j_gene: TRBJ2-7
abundance: few
CDR3aa: CASSQDGSGRQPSYEQYF
CDR3nt: TGTGCCAGCAGCCAAGATGGTAGCGGGCGTCAACCCTCCTACGAGCAGTACTTC

v_gene: TRBV20-1
d_gene: TRBD2
j_gene: TRBJ2-1
abundance: NA
CDR3aa: CSALGLRELNEQFF
CDR3nt: TGCAGTGCCCTTGGATTGCGGGAGTTGAATGAGCAGTTCTTC

v_gene: TRBV7-9
d_gene: TRBD1
j_gene: TRBJ2-1
abundance: NA
CDR3aa: CASSSPGQGPSYNEQFF
CDR3nt: TGTGCCAGCAGCTCCCCCGGACAGGGGCCCTCCTACAATGAGCAGTTCTTC

v_gene: TRBV11-2
d_gene: TRBD1
j_gene: TRBJ1-6
abundance: NA
CDR3aa: CASSFRQGYNSPLHF
CDR3nt: TGTGCCAGCAGCTTTCGACAGGGCTATAATTCACCCCTCCACTTT

v_gene: TRBV20-1
d_gene: TRBD2
j_gene: TRBJ2-3
abundance: NA
CDR3aa: CSAPPGGSDAGTQYF
CDR3nt: TGCAGTGCCCCACCCGGGGGGTCCGACGCGGGTACGCAGTATTTT

v_gene: TRBV27
d_gene: TRBD2
j_gene: TRBJ2-3
abundance: NA
CDR3aa: CASSQQPQGGGATDTQYF
CDR3nt: TGTGCCAGCAGCCAACAACCCCAAGGCGGGGGAGCCACAGATACGCAGTATTTT

v_gene: TRBV9
d_gene: TRBD1
j_gene: TRBJ2-7
abundance: NA
CDR3aa: CASSVWDRGPYEQYF
CDR3nt: TGTGCCAGCAGCGTATGGGACAGGGGCCCCTACGAGCAGTACTTC

v_gene: TRBV4-2
d_gene: TRBD1
j_gene: TRBJ2-2
abundance: NA
CDR3aa: CASSQVPGTGGGGELFF
CDR3nt: TGTGCCAGCAGCCAAGTACCGGGGACAGGGGGCGGCGGGGAGCTGTTTTTT

v_gene: TRBV10-3
d_gene: NA
j_gene: TRBJ2-1
abundance: NA
CDR3aa: CAIPGYSSNEQFF
CDR3nt: TGTGCCATCCCGGGATACTCTAGCAATGAGCAGTTCTTC

v_gene: TRBV12-3/TRBV12-4
d_gene: NA
j_gene: TRBJ2-1
abundance: few
CDR3aa: CASKRTAQYNEQFF
CDR3nt: TGTGCCAGCAAGCGGACAGCACAATACAATGAGCAGTTCTTC

v_gene: TRBV14
d_gene: NA
j_gene: TRBJ2-5
abundance: few
CDR3aa: CASSQVSPTMRPKTQETQYF
CDR3nt: TGTGCCAGCAGCCAAGTTAGCCCAACCATGAGACCTAAAACCCAAGAGACCCAGTACTTC

v_gene: TRBV12-3/TRBV12-4
d_gene: NA
j_gene: TRBJ2-1
abundance: NA
CDR3aa: CASSLIQNEQFF
CDR3nt: TGTGCCAGCAGTTTAATTCAGAATGAGCAGTTCTTC